This TCR beta chain was retrieved from a study of shared clonotypes between healthy human individuals. The V and J ends lost 3 bases and 0 bases respectively, with 9 bases between them. The germline gives CDR1 SNHLY, CDR2 FYNNEI. This CDR3 spans 15 amino acids. This clone was detected only a few times. Clones were sequenced by immunoSEQ multiplex PCR, and TCRdb holds only the in-frame ones, with some missing. The table lists some 2,400,000 clones, nearly 97% of them singletons. The gene calls are TRBV2 and TRBJ2-1, with D unresolved. The source material was naive CD4+ T cells sorted from blood. Subset specified: CD45RA+ positively selected. The sequence derives from a man aged 18 to 29 in good health. The CDR3, as DNA: TGTGCCAGCAGTGAGGGCGTAAGCTCCTACAATGAGCAGTTCTTC. It yields the protein CASSEGVSSYNEQFF.